These 16 T cell receptor beta chains originate from one sample sequenced in a study of blood T cell repertoires in COVID-19. Here immunoSEQ multiplex PCR was the method, and the copy in TCRdb shows in-frame clones only, minus some. The repertoire holds more than 150,000 clones, with approximately 86% as singletons. The sequenced sample was peripheral blood. The receptor set was obtained from a man between 60 and 75 years old with acute or convalescent COVID-19.

The chain uses TRBV4-2 and TRBJ1-6; D gene uncertain. Germline V gene sequence: CDR1 LGHNA, CDR2 YNFKEQ. Trimming removed 0 bases at V and 7 bases at J, with 16 bases between. The length of the CDR3 is 17 residues. CDR3 sequence reads: CASSQEQVSSWNSPLHF. The CDR3, as DNA: TGTGCCAGCAGCCAAGAACAAGTCTCGTCGTGGAATTCACCCCTCCACTTT.

The chain is built from TRBV4-2 and TRBJ1-1; D is unclear. CDR1 and CDR2 (germline): LGHNA, YNFKEQ. V was shortened by 0 bases and J by 3 bases, with 14 bases between the two germline ends. The CDR3 spans 16 residues. For the CDR3, the DNA is TGTGCCAGCAGCCAAGATTACGCCAGGCGGGACACTGAAGCTTTCTTT. Translation: CASSQDYARRDTEAFF.

The rearrangement uses TRBV28 and TRBJ1-5; possibly TRBD1 for D (6 bases). V was cut by 5 bases and J by 4 bases, with 9 bases left in between. This CDR3 is built from 13 residues. Looked up from germline, CDR1 is MDHEN and CDR2 is SYDVKM. This CDR3 reads CASSPGENQPQHF. The CDR3 DNA is TGTGCCAGCAGTCCAGGGGAGAATCAGCCCCAGCATTTT.

The chain recombines TRBV10-1 with TRBJ2-3; a possible D gene is TRBD2 (5 bases). The V gene lost 4 bases and the J gene lost 2 bases, with 10 bases spanning the gap. The germline CDR1 and CDR2 sequences are WNHNN and SYGVQD (reference sequence). The CDR3 runs to 14 residues. DNA for the CDR3: TGCGCCAGCAGTGGCTCGGGGTCCACAGATACGCAGTATTTT. Encoded protein: CASSGSGSTDTQYF.

The J gene is TRBJ1-1, the V gene TRBV5-1, with D possibly being TRBD1 (5 bases). CDR3 size: 16 residues. The V end was cut by 3 bases, the J end by 4 bases, with 19 bases between. In germline, CDR1 is SGHRS, CDR2 YFSETQ. The DNA for the CDR3 is TGCGCCAGCAGCTGGGAACAAGGGGCGGGGGGCACTGAAGCTTTCTTT. This sequence encodes CASSWEQGAGGTEAFF. The full variable domain, completed using reference TRBV5-1 and TRBJ1-1, is KAGVTQTPRYLIKTRGQQVTLSCSPISGHRSVSWYQQTPGQGLQFLFEYFSETQRNKGNFPGRFSGRQFSNSRSEMNVSTLELGDSALYLCASSWEQGAGGTEAFFGQGTRLTVV.

The J gene is TRBJ2-1, the V gene TRBV7-8; D call uncertain. Trimming removed 5 bases at V and 3 bases at J, with 17 bases between. Germline CDR1 SGHVS, CDR2 FQNEAQ. The CDR3 loop spans 16 amino acids. CDR3 coding DNA: TGTGCCAGCAGCCGAGGTTTGAGGCTAGACTACAATGAGCAGTTCTTC. Translating gives CASSRGLRLDYNEQFF.

The CDR3 region has the DNA TGTGCCAGCAGATCTCCGGACAACGGTGGCTACACCTTC. This gives the protein CASRSPDNGGYTF. This chain connects TRBV28 to TRBJ1-2, with a tentative D call TRBD1 (5 bases). In germline, CDR1 is MDHEN, CDR2 SYDVKM. Trimming shortened V by 6 bases and J by 7 bases, and 15 bases separated the two germline ends. The CDR3 extends over 13 amino acids.

This clone was seen only a few times. The chain employs TRBV27 and TRBJ2-2, with TRBD1 identical over 9 bases. The CDR3 runs 15 residues. Trimming cost V 6 bases and J 3 bases; bases outside gene matches: 5. Germline V gives CDR1 MNHEY, CDR2 SMNVEV (reference sequence). The CDR3 bases are TGTGCCAGCAGGGGGGACAGGGCGGACACCGGGGAGCTGTTTTTT. Translation: CASRGDRADTGELFF.

This clone was detected only once. CDR3 nucleotide sequence: TGTGCCAGCTCTCGGACTCCGAAAAGCTCCTACAATGAGCAGTTCTTC. It encodes CASSRTPKSSYNEQFF. The chain is built from TRBV18 and TRBJ2-1; D is perhaps TRBD2 (5 bases). The CDR3 is 16 amino acids. Looked up from germline, CDR1 is KGHSH and CDR2 is LQKENI. V shed 6 bases and J shed 0 bases, with 15 bases lying between them.

The CDR3 coding sequence is TGTGCCAGCAGCCCCGCAGGGGCCTTCTACGAGCAGTACTTC. Translation: CASSPAGAFYEQYF. J is TRBJ2-7 and V is TRBV6-5, with D possibly TRBD1 on 6 matching bases. In germline, CDR1 is MNHEY, CDR2 SVGAGI. This CDR3 has 14 residues. Trimming took 6 bases from V and 3 from J, leaving 15 bases between them.

The J gene is TRBJ2-1, the V gene TRBV7-3; possible D gene TRBD2, 6 bases. The germline V gene has CDR1 SGHTA and CDR2 FQGTGA. The length of the CDR3 is 15 residues. V lost 2 bases, J lost 1 base, and 9 bases lay in between. This CDR3 reads CASSLGRGSYNEQFF. The CDR3 DNA reads TGTGCCAGCAGCTTAGGGCGGGGATCCTACAATGAGCAGTTCTTC.

The chain links TRBV5-4 to TRBJ2-7, with 7 bases fitting TRBD2. Germline V gives CDR1 SGHNT, CDR2 YYREEE (reference sequence). The junction had 5 bases not matched to a gene; V was cut back by 4 bases and J by 1 base. The CDR3 covers 14 residues. CDR3 coding DNA: TGTGCCAGCAGCCTAGCGGCGGGATCCTACGAGCAGTACTTC. Protein: CASSLAAGSYEQYF.

The chain carries TRBV6-5 and TRBJ2-7; no clear D. Germline lookup yields CDR1 MNHEY and CDR2 SVGAGI. V lost 6 bases and J lost 3, with 12 bases in between. The CDR3 sequence is 13 residues long. The DNA for the CDR3 is TGTGCCAGCAGAGCCGGGTACAACTACGAGCAGTACTTC. Its protein is CASRAGYNYEQYF.

V is TRBV18 and J is TRBJ1-2, with a possible D match to TRBD1 (5 bases). V was pared by 5 bases and J by 2 bases, with 12 bases between. This CDR3 contains 14 residues. CDR1 is KGHSH and CDR2 is LQKENI in the germline V gene. The CDR3 protein is CASSAEEGNYGYTF. For the CDR3, the DNA is TGTGCCAGCTCAGCTGAGGAGGGGAACTATGGCTACACCTTC. The full variable domain, its missing parts supplied by reference TRBV18 and TRBJ1-2, is NAGVMQNPRHLVRRRGQEARLRCSPMKGHSHVYWYRQLPEEGLKFMVYLQKENIIDESGMPKERFSAEFPKEGPSILRIQQVVRGDSAAYFCASSAEEGNYGYTFGSGTRLTVV.

This chain links TRBV28 with TRBJ1-5, with D unresolved. Deletions cut 8 bases from V and 2 bases from J, with 10 bases between. CDR3 length: 13 residues. The germline V gene has CDR1 MDHEN and CDR2 SYDVKM. CDR3 coding DNA: TGTGCCAGCTCCATGGGAGGCAATCAGCCCCAGCATTTT. As protein: CASSMGGNQPQHF.

The J gene is TRBJ2-1, the V gene TRBV2; possibly TRBD2 for D (5 bases). Germline V gene data show CDR1 as SNHLY and CDR2 as FYNNEI. Deletions cut 5 bases from V and 9 bases from J, with 11 bases between. This CDR3 has 12 residues. This CDR3 is CASSPDSSEQFF. The CDR3 DNA reads TGTGCCAGCAGTCCGGACTCGAGTGAGCAGTTCTTC. The full variable domain, rest sourced from reference TRBV2 and TRBJ2-1, is EPEVTQTPSHQVTQMGQEVILRCVPISNHLYFYWYRQILGQKVEFLVSFYNNEISEKSEIFDDQFSVERPDGSNFTLKIRSTKLEDSAMYFCASSPDSSEQFFGPGTRLTVL.